A single sample gave rise to the 26 T cell receptor beta chains below, sequenced in a study of blood T cell repertoires in COVID-19. The method was immunoSEQ multiplex PCR; TCRdb's version includes in-frame clones alone and lacks a portion of them. The table includes about 170,000 clones, roughly 80% detected once. Sequencing was performed on peripheral blood. All receptors come from a woman older than 75 with acute or convalescent COVID-19.

The chain couples TRBV4-1 to TRBJ1-2, with D uncertain. There are 11 residues in the CDR3. Germline V gives CDR1 MGHRA, CDR2 YSYEKL. The V end was cut by 3 bases, the J end by 4 bases, with 3 bases between. Written as DNA, the CDR3 is TGCGCCAGCAGCCACAGCTATGGCTACACCTTC. Encoded protein: CASSHSYGYTF.

This chain uses TRBV7-2 with TRBJ1-5; no clear D. Looked up from germline, CDR1 is SGHTA and CDR2 is FQGNSA. Trimming took off 0 bases at V and 6 bases at J, with 9 bases between the two ends. This CDR3 contains 14 residues. The CDR3 sequence is CASSLALGSQPQHF. The CDR3 DNA reads TGTGCCAGCAGCTTAGCGCTGGGGAGTCAGCCCCAGCATTTT.

V is TRBV5-1 and J is TRBJ1-4; 8 bases are shared with TRBD1. Germline values: CDR1 SGHRS, CDR2 YFSETQ. The trim removed 4 bases at V and 6 bases at J, leaving 14 bases unmatched. The CDR3 covers 17 residues. The CDR3 nucleotides read TGCGCCAGCAGCCAGACAGGGGTAGCAGGGGCGGATGAAAAACTGTTTTTT. It specifies CASSQTGVAGADEKLFF.

J is TRBJ2-1 and V is TRBV27; 7 bases agree with TRBD2. CDR3 length: 16 amino acids. Germline CDR1 and CDR2: MNHEY and SMNVEV (reference sequence). The J segment lost 4 bases and the V segment lost 1 base, leaving 7 bases of the junction unmatched. For the CDR3, the DNA is TGTGCCAGCAGTTTATTTACTAGCGAGATTTACAATGAGCAGTTCTTC. Translation: CASSLFTSEIYNEQFF.

This chain links TRBV4-1 with TRBJ1-3, with 7 bases matching TRBD1. V trimming: 0 bases; J trimming: 4 bases; junction bases outside the gene matches: 6. The CDR3 sequence is 16 residues long. CDR1 MGHRA and CDR2 YSYEKL come from the germline V gene. This CDR3 reads CASSQDTRGYGNTIYF. The CDR3 region has the DNA TGCGCCAGCAGCCAAGATACCAGGGGGTACGGAAACACCATATATTTT.

V is TRBV21-1 and J is TRBJ2-7; the D call TRBD1 from the table was never checked on the DNA. TRBV21-1 is a pseudogene. CDR3 length equals 14 residues. The CDR3 DNA follows: TGTGCCAGCAGCCACCGGGACAGATCCTACGAGCAGTACTTC. Its translation: CASSHRDRSYEQYF.

The chain employs TRBV2 and TRBJ2-1, with TRBD2 identical over 7 bases. This CDR3 has 12 residues. The V gene end was trimmed by 5 bases and the J gene end by 8 bases; junction bases not matched to a gene: 3. Germline V gene lookup returns CDR1 SNHLY and CDR2 FYNNEI. The CDR3: CASSWTSYEQFF. CDR3 sequence (DNA): TGTGCCAGCAGTTGGACTAGTTATGAGCAGTTCTTC.

The genes are TRBV3-1 (or the pseudogene TRBV3-2) and TRBJ2-2; possibly TRBD2 for D (6 bases). This CDR3 region has 14 residues. The germline V gene encodes CDR1 LGHDT and CDR2 YNNKEL (reference sequence). Between the trimmed V and J ends, which lost 3 bases and 4 bases, there was a span of 9 bases. CDR3 sequence (DNA): TGTGCCAGCAGCCAGCCGGGGGTCACCGGGGAGCTGTTTTTT. It specifies CASSQPGVTGELFF.

V usage is TRBV4-3 and J usage is TRBJ1-2; TRBD1 matches at 8 bases. Germline values: CDR1 LGHNA, CDR2 YSLEER. The CDR3 is 15 residues long. J lost 4 bases, V lost 0 bases, and 4 bases had no gene match. The CDR3 protein is CASSQETGGAYGYTF. Written as DNA, the CDR3 is TGCGCCAGCAGCCAAGAAACAGGGGGGGCCTATGGCTACACCTTC.

This sequence joins TRBV9 and TRBJ2-2; D may be TRBD1 (6 bases). Trimming shortened V by 1 base and J by 0 bases, and 19 bases separated the two germline ends. The CDR3 extends over 19 amino acids. Germline V CDR1 and CDR2: SGDLS, YYNGEE. The CDR3 nucleotides read TGTGCCAGCAGCGTATTACCAGGGGATGGGGGCTCGAACACCGGGGAGCTGTTTTTT. This encodes CASSVLPGDGGSNTGELFF. The full variable domain, rest sourced from reference TRBV9 and TRBJ2-2, is DSGVTQTPKHLITATGQRVTLRCSPRSGDLSVYWYQQSLDQGLQFLIQYYNGEERAKGNILERFSAQQFPDLHSELNLSSLELGDSALYFCASSVLPGDGGSNTGELFFGEGSRLTVL.

The V and J genes are TRBV6-1 and TRBJ2-7; 14 bases align to TRBD2. This CDR3 comprises 15 residues. V was pared by 3 bases and J by 6 bases, with 4 bases of the junction left unmatched. Germline CDR1 and CDR2: MNHNS and SASEGT. CDR3 amino acids: CASSDGGTSGSEQYF. The CDR3 DNA follows: TGTGCCAGCAGTGATGGGGGGACTAGCGGGAGCGAGCAGTACTTC.

The genes are TRBV7-2 and TRBJ2-7; 8 bases agree with TRBD1. Germline trimming cut 0 bases from V and 3 bases from J; bases unmatched to any gene: 4. The germline V gene encodes CDR1 SGHTA and CDR2 FQGNSA. This CDR3 is 15 amino acids long. CDR3 in DNA: TGTGCCAGCAGCTTAGCGGCAGGGGGCTTCTACGAGCAGTACTTC. It specifies CASSLAAGGFYEQYF.

The CDR3, as DNA: TGTGCCAGCAGTTACGGGGACAGGGTGGTGGAGCAGTACTTC. Translating it yields CASSYGDRVVEQYF. The chain links TRBV6-6 to TRBJ2-7; 9 bases fit TRBD1. Germline CDR1 MNHNY, CDR2 SVGAGI (reference sequence). Trimming took 2 bases from V and 7 from J; bases not matched to a gene: 6. CDR3 size: 14 residues.

The rearrangement uses TRBV9 and TRBJ2-3; TRBD2 aligns across 7 bases. J was trimmed by 6 bases and V by 4 bases; bases with no gene match: 11. This CDR3 spans 15 amino acids. CDR1 is SGDLS, CDR2 YYNGEE, per germline. CDR3 sequence reads: CASSLMGGGADTQYF. CDR3 nucleotides: TGTGCCAGCAGCCTCATGGGCGGGGGAGCGGATACGCAGTATTTT.

The chain carries TRBV5-6 and TRBJ2-2, with D unclear. CDR1 is SGHDT and CDR2 is YYEEEE in the germline V gene. The CDR3 contains 17 residues. Trimming removed 4 bases from V and 0 bases from J, with 16 bases in between. The CDR3 DNA follows: TGTGCCAGCAGCCCTCGGTTTCAGGCCGCGAACACCGGGGAGCTGTTTTTT. This encodes CASSPRFQAANTGELFF.

This sequence joins TRBV5-5 and TRBJ1-4, with 7 bases identical to TRBD1. The germline gives CDR1 SGHKS, CDR2 YYEKEE (reference sequence). J lost 2 bases, V lost 4 bases, and 5 bases had no gene match. The CDR3 is made up of 15 amino acids. CDR3 loop: CASSLTGATNEKLFF. In DNA form, the CDR3 reads TGTGCCAGCAGCCTTACAGGGGCCACTAATGAAAAACTGTTTTTT.

The V and J genes are TRBV2 and TRBJ1-4; D is possibly TRBD1 (5 bases). The CDR3 length is 15 residues. Germline V CDR1 and CDR2: SNHLY, FYNNEI. With 6 bases removed from V and 8 bases from J, the gap between germline ends came to 19 bases. CDR3 nucleotides: TGTGCCAGCAGCCAGAAGGGGAAATGGAACGAAAAACTGTTTTTT. This gives the protein CASSQKGKWNEKLFF.

This chain links TRBV19 with TRBJ1-1; D is uncertain. CDR3 size: 14 residues. Germline V lookup: CDR1 LNHDA, CDR2 SQIVND (reference sequence). V lost 3 bases and J 0 bases, leaving 8 bases between the germline ends. The CDR3 bases are TGTGCCAGTAGTATTAAAGCCCTGAACACTGAAGCTTTCTTT. This gives the protein CASSIKALNTEAFF.

The chain joins TRBV2 to TRBJ2-3, with D perhaps matching TRBD2 (5 bases). The germline V gene has CDR1 SNHLY and CDR2 FYNNEI. V lost 5 bases and J 2 bases, leaving 14 bases between the germline ends. The CDR3 is 15 residues long. The CDR3 protein is CASSLFSVNTDTQYF. The CDR3 bases are TGTGCCAGCAGTTTGTTTAGCGTCAACACAGATACGCAGTATTTT.

The CDR3 DNA sequence: TGTGCCAGCAGTTTATGGCTGGGCCTTAAAAAAGAGACCCAGTACTTC. It is translated as CASSLWLGLKKETQYF. V and J are TRBV28 and TRBJ2-5; D unclear. Trimming shortened V by 0 bases and J by 3 bases, and 14 bases separated the two germline ends. The CDR3 totals 16 residues. Germline values: CDR1 MDHEN, CDR2 SYDVKM.

J is TRBJ1-1 and V is TRBV3-1 (or the pseudogene TRBV3-2); TRBD1 might be the D (5 bases). V gave up 4 bases and J gave up 6 bases, with 12 bases separating them. From germline, CDR1 is LGHDT and CDR2 YNNKEL (reference sequence). CDR3 size: 13 residues. CDR3 in amino acids: CASSRGGNAEAFF. In DNA form, the CDR3 reads TGTGCCAGCAGCCGCGGGGGAAACGCTGAAGCTTTCTTT.

The genes are TRBV29-1 and TRBJ1-1; 10 nucleotides align to TRBD1. The CDR3 has 14 amino acids. After removal of 6 bases from V and 7 bases from J, the junction contained 11 bases not matched to a gene. Germline CDR1 and CDR2: SQVTM and ANQGSEA. The CDR3 loop reads CSVGKTGGFGEAFF. CDR3 sequence (DNA): TGCAGCGTGGGCAAGACAGGGGGCTTTGGTGAAGCTTTCTTT.

The J gene is TRBJ2-3, the V gene TRBV7-2; 10 bases agree with TRBD2. With V trimmed by 2 bases and J by 2 bases, 4 bases remained unmatched. The CDR3 totals 16 residues. CDR1 is SGHTA, CDR2 FQGNSA, per germline. For the CDR3, the DNA is TGTGCCAGCAGCTTATCGACTAGCGGGTTCACAGATACGCAGTATTTT. Amino acid sequence: CASSLSTSGFTDTQYF.

This clone was detected a few times. This chain connects TRBV6-2 or TRBV6-3 to TRBJ1-5; TRBD1 matches 7 bases. The V and J ends lost 5 bases and 5 bases, in that order; junction bases with no gene match: 9. The CDR3 contains 15 residues. Germline loops: CDR1 MNHEY, CDR2 SVGEGT. The CDR3 nucleotides are TGTGCCAGCAGTCGAACCCGGGACAGCTATCAGCCCCAGCATTTT. It specifies CASSRTRDSYQPQHF.

The chain carries TRBV11-2 and TRBJ2-3; D unclear. The V gene lost 3 bases and the J gene lost 2 bases, with 9 bases spanning the gap. Germline assignment: CDR1 SGHAT and CDR2 FQNNGV. The CDR3 consists of 14 residues. CDR3 nucleotides: TGTGCCAGCAGCTTTATCAGGCTCACAGATACGCAGTATTTT. It specifies CASSFIRLTDTQYF.

The CDR3 DNA reads TGTGCCATCAAGGAGGCGGGGGGCTCCTACAATGAGCAGTTCTTC. This gives the protein CAIKEAGGSYNEQFF. V is TRBV10-3 and J is TRBJ2-1; 8 nucleotides match TRBD2. Germline V gives CDR1 ENHRY, CDR2 SYGVKD. The CDR3 contains 15 residues. The trim removed 7 bases at V and 0 bases at J, leaving 5 bases unmatched.